This T cell receptor (beta chain) came from a study of regulatory T cells in long-lasting Graves disease. The authors built TCR beta libraries using iRepertoire HTBI primers and Arm-PCR of CDR3 regions. The authors' processing: Identified segments across samples numbered more than 55 TRBV and more than 12 TRBJ. One entry per CDR3 protein results from TCRdb running MiXCR on the multiplex PCR reads. The V and J calls were not made by the authors but by TCRdb's processing. The sample lists over 350,000 distinct CDR3 sequences, about 20% occurring once. Trimming removed 6 bases from V and 4 bases from J; junction bases left unmatched: 8. Germline lookup yields CDR1 MNHEY and CDR2 SMNVEV (reference sequence). There are 14 residues in the CDR3. Time point specified: persistent/refractory GD, antithyroid drugs over 5 years with positive TRAb. Following extraction of RNA from PBMCs, that RNA was used to make the TCR library. As collected, the peripheral blood samples measured around 9 milliliters each and went into EDTA tubes.

Of note for this clonotype: One base away lies a much larger clone, so this may be a sequencing read error.

Sample: peripheral blood mononuclear cells (PBMCs), taken when the disease was refractory, from a patient treated with antithyroid drugs. This clonotype originated in a female donor with Graves disease. The chain has TRBV27 and TRBJ1-1; 7 nucleotides line up with TRBD1. This CDR3 is CASRDAGTVTEAFF. CDR3 DNA: TGTGCCAGCAGAGACGCCGGGACAGTCACTGAAGCTTTCTTT.